The clone carrying this T cell receptor beta chain came up many times. Its antigen is undetermined. The sample belongs to a study of regulatory T cells in long-lasting Graves disease. About the study: Over 5 years of antithyroid drugs with positive TSH receptor antibodies was taken to mean persistent Graves' disease.

Researchers made TCR beta libraries by using iRepertoire HTBI primers and running Arm-PCR on CDR3 regions. TCRdb ran MiXCR on the multiplex PCR reads and lists one entry per CDR3 protein. The sample lists roughly 500,000 distinct CDR3 sequences; around 20% were seen once. Germline V gene data show CDR1 as MDHEN and CDR2 as SYDVKM. The CDR3 sequence is 16 residues long. V gave up 7 bases and J gave up 4 bases; unmatched junction bases: 11. Overall study findings and caveats: Persistent disease preferred TRBV28, TRBJ1-2 and TRBJ2-5; new disease, TRBV20-1 and TRBJ2-1. Because few samples were included, accuracy may have been lower. Clonotypes that were public and shared totalled some 2,900 in persistent patients versus 750 to 1,000 in new patients.

Regarding time point: persistent/refractory GD, antithyroid drugs over 5 years with positive TRAb. The TCR library was prepared using RNA isolated from PBMCs. This chain connects TRBV28 to TRBJ1-1, with TRBD1 matching 11 bases. Material: peripheral blood mononuclear cells (PBMCs), obtained when the disease was refractory, from a patient treated with antithyroid drugs. The TCR sequence derives from a female donor with Graves disease. Here the CDR3 DNA reads TGTGCCAGCAACCCCGTAGGACAGGGGGCTGGCACTGAAGCTTTCTTT. It specifies CASNPVGQGAGTEAFF.